The sequence of this T cell receptor (beta chain) was determined in a study of T cell changes during pregnancy in multiple sclerosis. Produced via immunoSEQ multiplex PCR; TCRdb's table is partial and in-frame only. Here the sample spans approximately 64,000 clones, about 90% being singletons. There are a few counts of this clone. The CDR3 is 15 residues long. Germline CDR1 reads MNHEY; CDR2 reads SMNVEV (reference sequence). Trimming left V 6 bases short and J 5 bases short, with 19 bases between. The sequence was obtained from a female donor in good health, enrolled as a control in a pregnancy study. The source was peripheral blood, collected in the second trimester of pregnancy. This chain joins TRBV27 and TRBJ1-1, with D uncertain. This CDR3 is CASSLYAGVWTEAFF. The CDR3 nucleotides read TGTGCCAGCAGCCTCTACGCCGGGGTGTGGACTGAAGCTTTCTTT.